This T cell receptor beta chain derives from a study of neoadjuvant anti-PD-1 for oral cavity cancer. Looking at the study overall: Patients without progression received a fourth nivolumab dose around day 43, then surgical resection on days 50-56.

The CDR3 runs 13 residues. CDR1 and CDR2 (germline): LGHNA, YSLEER. The ends were cut back, 3 bases at V and 3 bases at J, with 6 bases in the middle. Assay: immunoSEQ multiplex PCR; the TCRdb copy retains only in-frame clones and omits some. The sample has 30,000 to 35,000 clones, about 87% seen once; the top ten hold 3.5%. The rearrangement uses TRBV4-3 and TRBJ1-5; possibly TRBD1 for D (5 bases). The material sequenced was PBMCs, taken before nivolumab (anti-PD-1) treatment. This sequence originates from a person aged 35-80 years with oral cavity squamous cell carcinoma. In DNA, the CDR3 is TGCGCCAGCAGCCAGACAGTCAATCAGCCCCAGCATTTT. It encodes CASSQTVNQPQHF.